The T cell receptor beta chain described here comes from a study of T cells in Graves' hyperthyroidism and ophthalmopathy. Amplification of TCR beta CDR3 regions used RNA as the template. The HTBI set primed first-round TCR CDR3 RT-PCR. TCRdb used MiXCR to reprocess the multiplex PCR reads, holding one entry per CDR3 protein. The sample shows some 360,000 distinct CDR3 sequences, 18% of them seen only once. This CDR3 is 14 amino acids long. The J segment lost 1 base and the V segment lost 7 bases, leaving 7 bases of the junction unmatched. The germline gives CDR1 SNHLY, CDR2 FYNNEI. This clonotype was seen at least ten times.

J is TRBJ2-7 and V is TRBV2; 7 bases map to TRBD1. The sample was blood. The TCR originated in a woman aged 40 to 50 with Graves' ophthalmopathy. As DNA, the CDR3 is TGTGCCAGCATACAGGGGAGAAGGTCCTACGAGCAGTACTTC. Translating gives CASIQGRRSYEQYF.